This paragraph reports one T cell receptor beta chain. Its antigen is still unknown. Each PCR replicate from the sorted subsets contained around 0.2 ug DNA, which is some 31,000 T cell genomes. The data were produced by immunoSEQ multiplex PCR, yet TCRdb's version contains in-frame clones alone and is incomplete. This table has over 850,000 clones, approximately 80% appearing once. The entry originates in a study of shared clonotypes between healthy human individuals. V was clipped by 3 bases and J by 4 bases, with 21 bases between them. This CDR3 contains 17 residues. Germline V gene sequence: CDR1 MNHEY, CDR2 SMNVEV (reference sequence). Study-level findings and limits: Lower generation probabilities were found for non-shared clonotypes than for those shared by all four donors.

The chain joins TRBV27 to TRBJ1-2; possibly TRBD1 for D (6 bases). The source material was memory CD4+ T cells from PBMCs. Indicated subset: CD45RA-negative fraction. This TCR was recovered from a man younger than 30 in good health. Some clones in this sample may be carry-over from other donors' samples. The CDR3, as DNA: TGTGCCAGCAGTTTGGGCCCCCCCCCGGGACATCGCTATGGCTACACCTTC. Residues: CASSLGPPPGHRYGYTF.